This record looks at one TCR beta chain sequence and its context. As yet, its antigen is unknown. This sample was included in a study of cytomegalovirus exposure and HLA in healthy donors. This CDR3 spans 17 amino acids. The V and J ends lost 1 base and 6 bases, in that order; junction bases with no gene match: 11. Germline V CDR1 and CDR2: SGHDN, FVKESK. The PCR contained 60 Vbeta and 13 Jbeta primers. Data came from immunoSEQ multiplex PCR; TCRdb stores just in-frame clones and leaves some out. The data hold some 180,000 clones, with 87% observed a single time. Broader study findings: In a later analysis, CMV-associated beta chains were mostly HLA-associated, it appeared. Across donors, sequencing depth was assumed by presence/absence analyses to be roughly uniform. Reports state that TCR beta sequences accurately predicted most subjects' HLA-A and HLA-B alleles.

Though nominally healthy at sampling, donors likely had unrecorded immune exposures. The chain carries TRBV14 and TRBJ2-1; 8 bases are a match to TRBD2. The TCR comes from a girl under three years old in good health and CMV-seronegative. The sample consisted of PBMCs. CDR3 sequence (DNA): TGTGCCAGCAGCCAAGTTTTCGGGACTAGTTACCCCAATGAGCAGTTCTTC. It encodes CASSQVFGTSYPNEQFF.